One and the same sample provided the 32 T cell receptor beta chains below, sequenced in a study of TIL therapy for anti-PD-1-resistant metastatic lung cancer. Sequencing used immunoSEQ v3. Data came from immunoSEQ multiplex PCR; TCRdb stores just in-frame clones and leaves some out. The sample shows roughly 58,000 clones, approximately 78% of them seen only once. Time point: pre-treatment sample, taken before nivolumab and TIL therapy. Material: blood, obtained at baseline. Every receptor here comes from a person between 25 and 80 years old with non-small cell lung cancer.

The chain links TRBV4-2 to TRBJ2-1; 9 positions agree with TRBD2. Germline V gene sequence: CDR1 LGHNA, CDR2 YNFKEQ. The CDR3 has 15 amino acids. V shed 6 bases and J 4 bases; nucleotides not matched to a gene: 7. For the CDR3, the DNA is TGTGCCAGCAGTCCGGAGACTAGCGGTTACAATGAGCAGTTCTTC. This codes for CASSPETSGYNEQFF.

The CDR3 DNA reads TGTGCCATCAGAAAAGACAATTACAATCAGCCCCAGCATTTT. Its protein product is CAIRKDNYNQPQHF. The rearrangement links TRBV10-3 to TRBJ1-5; D gene ambiguous. The CDR3 is 14 amino acids. Germline CDR1 reads ENHRY; CDR2 reads SYGVKD. V shed 6 bases and J shed 3 bases, with 12 bases lying between them.

The CDR3 bases are TGTGCCAGCAGCTACGGGACGGCGGATCCAGATACGCAGTATTTT. Amino acid sequence: CASSYGTADPDTQYF. The chain recombines TRBV7-8 with TRBJ2-3; tentatively, D is TRBD1 or TRBD2 (5 bases each). Germline CDR1 SGHVS, CDR2 FQNEAQ. Trimming stripped 4 bases from V and 4 bases from J, with 15 bases between. The CDR3 covers 15 residues.

The sample holds a few counts of this clone. V is TRBV18 and J is TRBJ1-1; D remains unclear. This CDR3 spans 15 amino acids. V was shortened by 3 bases and J by 3 bases, with 14 bases between the two germline ends. CDR1 is KGHSH, CDR2 LQKENI, per germline. The CDR3 nucleotides are TGTGCCAGCTCACCCCTCGACATACTATACACTGAAGCTTTCTTT. Amino acids: CASSPLDILYTEAFF.

This chain uses TRBV4-2 with TRBJ2-5; TRBD1 matches at 10 bases. The ends lost 2 bases at V and 4 bases at J; junction bases unmatched: 4. Germline lookup yields CDR1 LGHNA and CDR2 YNFKEQ. The CDR3 has 15 residues. This chain's CDR3 is CASSQPGQGLETQYF. Here the CDR3 DNA reads TGTGCCAGCAGCCAACCGGGACAGGGGCTAGAGACCCAGTACTTC.

V is TRBV4-2 and J is TRBJ2-3; 7 bases are shared with TRBD2. This CDR3 region has 16 residues. V trimming: 0 bases; J trimming: 5 bases; junction bases outside the gene matches: 8. CDR1 and CDR2 (germline): LGHNA, YNFKEQ. CDR3 in amino acids: CASSQDYPGLIDTQYF. The CDR3 DNA reads as TGTGCCAGCAGCCAAGACTATCCGGGACTAATAGATACGCAGTATTTT.

The rearrangement joins TRBV6-5 to TRBJ2-7; perhaps TRBD2 as D (6 bases). Germline-derived CDR1 and CDR2 are MNHEY and SVGAGI. This CDR3 has 13 amino acids. V was pared by 5 bases and J by 4 bases, with 12 bases between. CDR3 bases: TGTGCCAGCAGTCCCCAGACTAGTTACGAGCAGTACTTC. Translation: CASSPQTSYEQYF.

This clone was detected a few times. The chain couples TRBV5-4 to TRBJ2-1, with TRBD1 as a possible D gene (5 bases). Trimming took 7 bases from V and 7 from J, leaving 9 bases between them. The CDR3 extends over 11 amino acids. CDR1 and CDR2 from the germline V gene are SGHNT and YYREEE (reference sequence). The CDR3: CASFTGNEQFF. The CDR3 region has the DNA TGTGCCAGCTTCACAGGAAATGAGCAGTTCTTC.

CDR3 nucleotides: TGTGCCAGCAGTTTAGAGGTCGGCTACGAGCAGTACTTC. Translated: CASSLEVGYEQYF. The chain couples TRBV12-3 or TRBV12-4 to TRBJ2-7; D unresolved. V gave up 1 base and J gave up 3 bases, with 7 bases separating them. This CDR3 has 13 amino acids.

V gene TRBV7-9 combines with J gene TRBJ2-3; 9 bases fit TRBD2. CDR3 length: 16 residues. The ends lost 3 bases at V and 4 bases at J; junction bases unmatched: 8. The germline V gene encodes CDR1 SEHNR and CDR2 FQNEAQ (reference sequence). The CDR3 bases are TGTGCCAGCAGCTTTTTTGCGGGGGGGGCTTCAGATACGCAGTATTTT. Its translation is CASSFFAGGASDTQYF.

This clone was counted a few times. The chain has TRBV30 and TRBJ2-1; 7 positions match TRBD1. The ends lost 4 bases at V and 0 bases at J; junction bases unmatched: 3. The germline gives CDR1 GTSNPN, CDR2 SVGIG (reference sequence). CDR3 length: 14 amino acids. CDR3 amino acids: CAWKTGSSYNEQFF. The CDR3 nucleotides read TGTGCCTGGAAGACAGGGAGCTCCTACAATGAGCAGTTCTTC.

J is TRBJ2-2 and V is TRBV11-2; D gene ambiguous. V was cut by 6 bases and J by 0 bases, with 8 bases left in between. Germline V CDR1 and CDR2: SGHAT, FQNNGV. This CDR3 comprises 14 residues. The CDR3 spells CASRSGPNTGELFF. CDR3 nucleotides: TGTGCCAGCAGATCCGGACCGAACACCGGGGAGCTGTTTTTT. Supplemented by reference TRBV11-2 and TRBJ2-2, the full variable domain reads EAGVAQSPRYKIIEKRQSVAFWCNPISGHATLYWYQQILGQGPKLLIQFQNNGVVDDSQLPKDRFSAERLKGVDSTLKIQPAKLEDSAVYLCASRSGPNTGELFFGEGSRLTVL.

The V gene is TRBV5-4, the J gene TRBJ2-1; TRBD2 might be the D (7 bases). The CDR3 has 16 residues. The germline V gene has CDR1 SGHNT and CDR2 YYREEE (reference sequence). Trimming removed 0 bases at V and 0 bases at J, with 10 bases between. CDR3 in amino acids: CASSLDRGASYNEQFF. The CDR3 DNA is TGTGCCAGCAGCTTGGATCGGGGGGCCTCCTACAATGAGCAGTTCTTC.

There are a few counts of this clone. The CDR3 sequence is CASSLESGSFWDNEQFF. The CDR3 DNA is TGTGCCAGCAGCTTGGAATCCGGATCCTTCTGGGACAATGAGCAGTTCTTC. The V and J genes are TRBV5-6 and TRBJ2-1; D ambiguous. Per germline, CDR1 SGHDT and CDR2 YYEEEE. Trimming pared 0 bases from V and 5 bases from J, leaving 18 bases between. This CDR3 is built from 17 residues.

The genes are TRBV28 and TRBJ2-7, with 14 bases aligning to TRBD2. Germline loops: CDR1 MDHEN, CDR2 SYDVKM. Trimming removed 4 bases from V and 1 base from J; junction bases left unmatched: 12. The CDR3 is 19 residues long. CDR3 DNA: TGTGCCAGCAGTTCAACTTTGGGACTAGCGGGAGTAGGGTCCTACGAGCAGTACTTC. It yields the protein CASSSTLGLAGVGSYEQYF.

This clone has only a few counts. The V and J genes are TRBV4-3 and TRBJ2-2, with 9 bases identical to TRBD2. Germline loops: CDR1 LGHNA, CDR2 YSLEER. The CDR3 covers 17 residues. The V segment lost 4 bases and the J segment 7 bases; nucleotides outside the gene matches: 13. The CDR3 sequence: CASSPSEGSGSYGELFF. The CDR3 DNA reads as TGCGCCAGCAGCCCCTCGGAGGGTAGCGGGAGTTACGGGGAGCTGTTTTTT.

The V call is TRBV9, the J call TRBJ1-2; the D gene is possibly TRBD1 (5 bases). Germline CDR1 reads SGDLS; CDR2 reads YYNGEE. V was trimmed by 4 bases and J by 5 bases, leaving 15 bases between them. This CDR3 contains 14 residues. CDR3 sequence reads: CASSPPGPVYGYTF. The CDR3 nucleotides are TGTGCCAGCAGCCCCCCGGGGCCGGTGTATGGCTACACCTTC. The full variable domain, rest sourced from reference TRBV9 and TRBJ1-2, is DSGVTQTPKHLITATGQRVTLRCSPRSGDLSVYWYQQSLDQGLQFLIQYYNGEERAKGNILERFSAQQFPDLHSELNLSSLELGDSALYFCASSPPGPVYGYTFGSGTRLTVV.

V gene TRBV2 combines with J gene TRBJ2-7; 8 bases agree with TRBD1. CDR3 length: 15 amino acids. Trimming took 2 bases from V and 3 from J; bases not matched to a gene: 6. Germline values: CDR1 SNHLY, CDR2 FYNNEI. CDR3 loop: CASSELAGGHYEQYF. In nucleotides, the CDR3 is TGTGCCAGCAGTGAATTGGCAGGGGGCCACTACGAGCAGTACTTC.

The rearrangement joins TRBV5-4 to TRBJ2-5; D is perhaps TRBD2 (5 bases). Germline CDR1 SGHNT, CDR2 YYREEE (reference sequence). V lost 0 bases, J lost 3 bases, and 12 bases lay in between. The CDR3 has 15 amino acids. The chain's CDR3 is CASSLAWENKETQYF. In DNA form, the CDR3 reads TGTGCCAGCAGCTTGGCTTGGGAGAATAAAGAGACCCAGTACTTC.

The J gene is TRBJ2-7, the V gene TRBV11-2; no reliable D call. Looked up from germline, CDR1 is SGHAT and CDR2 is FQNNGV. The CDR3 totals 14 residues. Trimming pared 0 bases from V and 6 bases from J, leaving 12 bases between. CDR3 residues: CASSLDPPPGEQYF. CDR3 DNA sequence: TGTGCCAGCAGCTTAGATCCTCCCCCCGGCGAGCAGTACTTC.

The V and J genes are TRBV19 and TRBJ2-7; 9 nucleotides align to TRBD1. Germline assignment: CDR1 LNHDA and CDR2 SQIVND (reference sequence). The CDR3 has 14 amino acids. The V segment lost 10 bases and the J segment 3 bases; nucleotides outside the gene matches: 10. The CDR3 sequence is CATSYGTGFYEQYF. The CDR3 DNA reads TGTGCCACCTCCTATGGGACAGGGTTCTACGAGCAGTACTTC. Full variable domain (outside the CDR3, taken from reference TRBV19 and TRBJ2-7): DGGITQSPKYLFRKEGQNVTLSCEQNLNHDAMYWYRQDPGQGLRLIYYSQIVNDFQKGDIAEGYSVSREKKESFPLTVTSAQKNPTAFYLCATSYGTGFYEQYFGPGTRLTVT.

The CDR3 reads CASSSPGTEYGYTF. The CDR3 region has the DNA TGCGCCAGCAGCTCACCCGGGACAGAGTATGGCTACACCTTC. This chain joins TRBV5-1 and TRBJ1-2; TRBD1 agrees at 7 bases. The germline CDR1 and CDR2 sequences are SGHRS and YFSETQ. Trimming at V came to 3 bases and at J to 5 bases, leaving 7 bases not matched to a gene. This CDR3 is 14 amino acids long.

V is TRBV19 and J is TRBJ2-7; unclear D gene. The CDR3 has 14 amino acids. The germline CDR1 and CDR2 sequences are LNHDA and SQIVND (reference sequence). Trimming pared 1 base from V and 5 bases from J, leaving 12 bases between. CDR3 sequence reads: CASSIGVSLDEQYF. The CDR3 coding sequence is TGTGCCAGTAGTATAGGGGTGTCCTTAGACGAGCAGTACTTC.

The chain joins TRBV27 to TRBJ2-2; the D gene could be TRBD1 or TRBD2 (5 bases each). The V end was cut by 5 bases, the J end by 2 bases, with 15 bases between. Germline CDR1 MNHEY, CDR2 SMNVEV (reference sequence). This CDR3 contains 16 residues. CDR3 in DNA: TGTGCCAGCAGTAAACTCCGGGACCTTAACACCGGGGAGCTGTTTTTT. Translating it yields CASSKLRDLNTGELFF.

V usage is TRBV6-5 and J usage is TRBJ1-6; D remains ambiguous. Per germline, CDR1 MNHEY and CDR2 SVGAGI. The CDR3 sequence is 13 residues long. The V gene lost 2 bases and the J gene lost 10 bases, with 9 bases spanning the gap. CDR3 bases: TGTGCCAGCAGTTACGACGCAGGATCACCCCTCCACTTT. This gives the protein CASSYDAGSPLHF.

The chain has TRBV13 and TRBJ2-1; D possibly corresponds to TRBD2 (6 bases). The V end was cut by 3 bases, the J end by 5 bases, with 17 bases between. The length of the CDR3 is 16 residues. CDR1 is PRHDT and CDR2 is FYEKMQ in the germline V gene (reference sequence). The CDR3 protein is CASSFLGGLVDNEQFF. The CDR3 nucleotides are TGTGCCAGCAGCTTCCTCGGGGGACTGGTAGACAATGAGCAGTTCTTC.

This chain joins TRBV7-2 and TRBJ2-5; possible D gene TRBD1, 5 bases. V was trimmed by 1 base and J by 4 bases, leaving 7 bases between them. This CDR3 has 13 residues. Germline CDR1 SGHTA, CDR2 FQGNSA. The CDR3 DNA is TGTGCCAGCAGCTTAGTAGACAGAGAGACCCAGTACTTC. Translated, it gives CASSLVDRETQYF.

The chain links TRBV10-1 to TRBJ2-7, with D unresolved. The germline V gene encodes CDR1 WNHNN and CDR2 SYGVQD (reference sequence). Trimming stripped 7 bases from V and 9 bases from J, with 22 bases between. The CDR3 loop spans 14 amino acids. In DNA, the CDR3 is TGCGCCAGCACCCTCGATGCACCCCACGAGGTGCAGTACTTC. This gives the protein CASTLDAPHEVQYF.

The V call is TRBV2, the J call TRBJ1-4; 11 bases are shared with TRBD1. V gave up 7 bases and J gave up 4 bases; unmatched junction bases: 2. There are 14 residues in the CDR3. Germline lookup yields CDR1 SNHLY and CDR2 FYNNEI. CDR3 sequence (DNA): TGTGCCAGCACGGACAGGGGGCGTAATGAAAAACTGTTTTTT. Translating gives CASTDRGRNEKLFF.

In nucleotides, the CDR3 is TGTGCCACCAGCAGAGGAGGAGGTCAGCCCCAGCATTTT. This gives the protein CATSRGGGQPQHF. The rearrangement uses TRBV15 and TRBJ1-5; D is undetermined. Germline CDR1 LNHNV, CDR2 YYDKDF (reference sequence). This CDR3 is built from 13 residues. Deletions cut 1 base from V and 6 bases from J, with 7 bases between.

The chain has TRBV7-9 and TRBJ2-1, with a weak D call TRBD2 (6 bases). This CDR3 region has 14 residues. Per germline, CDR1 SEHNR and CDR2 FQNEAQ (reference sequence). Trimming stripped 10 bases from V and 3 bases from J, with 16 bases between. Here the CDR3 DNA reads TGTGCCACGGGTGGCGGGATAAGCTACAATGAGCAGTTCTTC. This sequence encodes CATGGGISYNEQFF.

V gene TRBV3-1 (or the pseudogene TRBV3-2) combines with J gene TRBJ2-2; 11 positions agree with TRBD2. Germline V gene data show CDR1 as LGHDT and CDR2 as YNNKEL (reference sequence). The CDR3 consists of 15 residues. V dropped 4 bases and J dropped 6; count of bases not matched to a gene: 4. CDR3 nucleotide sequence: TGTGCCAGCAGCCCACTAGCGGGGGTGGCCGGGGAGCTGTTTTTT. This sequence encodes CASSPLAGVAGELFF.